The 30 T cell receptor beta chains given below trace back to one sample, sequenced in a study of blood T cells in healthy people across ages. Primers used in a second PCR of roughly 6 to 12 cycles were a sample-barcoded 5' primer and a J-beta primer mix. TCRdb analysed the 5' RACE reads with MiXCR anew, one entry per CDR3 protein. The sample consists of almost 1 million distinct CDR3 sequences, just over 50% of them appearing once. Sequenced sample: blood. The receptors stem from a woman aged 55-70 years in good health.

The chain recombines TRBV4-1 with TRBJ2-5, with 7 nucleotides matching TRBD1. Trimming at V came to 1 base and at J to 1 base, leaving 24 bases not matched to a gene. This CDR3 has 22 amino acids. Germline V gives CDR1 MGHRA, CDR2 YSYEKL. The CDR3 nucleotides are TGCGCCAGCAGCCAAGCCGCCCGAGGGGGCTTGTCTCCAAAGGGGTCCCAAGAGACCCAGTACTTC. Protein sequence: CASSQAARGGLSPKGSQETQYF.

The chain employs TRBV12-3 or TRBV12-4 and TRBJ2-1; the match to TRBD2 covers 8 bases. V shed 2 bases, J shed 1 base, and the junction held 7 bases outside the gene matches. This CDR3 comprises 17 residues. The CDR3 spells CASSLPGLETSYNEQFF. The CDR3 region has the DNA TGTGCCAGCAGTTTACCGGGACTAGAGACATCCTACAATGAGCAGTTCTTC.

The J gene is TRBJ2-3, the V gene TRBV18; 7 bases fit TRBD2. CDR3 length: 16 residues. Germline values: CDR1 KGHSH, CDR2 LQKENI. V trimming: 2 bases; J trimming: 1 base; junction bases outside the gene matches: 6. The CDR3 nucleotides are TGTGCCAGCTCACCAACCGGGACTATGGGCACAGATACGCAGTATTTT. Its translation is CASSPTGTMGTDTQYF.

This chain links TRBV27 with TRBJ2-7; a possible D gene is TRBD1 (6 bases). The CDR3 runs 14 residues. Trimming pared 4 bases from V and 2 bases from J, leaving 12 bases between. Germline values: CDR1 MNHEY, CDR2 SMNVEV (reference sequence). DNA of the CDR3: TGTGCCAGCAGTTCCTGGGACAACCCCTACGAGCAGTACTTC. Residues: CASSSWDNPYEQYF.

This rearrangement joins TRBV7-2 to TRBJ2-5, with 7 nucleotides matching TRBD2. The CDR3 has 18 amino acids. Per germline, CDR1 SGHTA and CDR2 FQGNSA. The V gene end was trimmed by 4 bases and the J gene end by 5 bases; junction bases not matched to a gene: 19. CDR3 protein: CASSSYILAVGGSETQYF. The CDR3 DNA is TGTGCCAGCAGCTCGTATATTCTAGCGGTCGGGGGGAGTGAGACCCAGTACTTC.

In its sample, this clonotype was seen a few times. The chain carries TRBV3-1 and TRBJ2-3; a weak D match, TRBD2 (5 bases). The length of the CDR3 is 14 residues. V lost 3 bases, J lost 4 bases, and 11 bases lay in between. The germline CDR1 and CDR2 sequences are LGHDT and YNNKEL (reference sequence). The CDR3 DNA follows: TGTGCCAGCAGCCAGCCCTCGAGGGCAGATACGCAGTATTTT. Amino acids: CASSQPSRADTQYF.

This chain uses TRBV27 with TRBJ2-1; tentative D call: TRBD2 (5 bases). This CDR3 is built from 18 residues. The germline V gene has CDR1 MNHEY and CDR2 SMNVEV (reference sequence). The V gene lost 3 bases and the J gene lost 4 bases, with 22 bases spanning the gap. CDR3 amino acids: CASSLPSQGLASYNEQFF. The CDR3 region has the DNA TGTGCCAGCAGTTTGCCAAGCCAAGGACTGGCCTCGTACAATGAGCAGTTCTTC.

The chain couples TRBV7-2 to TRBJ2-7; D is unresolved. Germline-derived CDR1 and CDR2 are SGHTA and FQGNSA. The CDR3 consists of 12 residues. The V gene lost 4 bases and the J gene lost 7 bases, with 11 bases spanning the gap. The CDR3: CASSWSLGEQYF. The CDR3 DNA sequence: TGTGCCAGCAGCTGGTCCCTGGGGGAGCAGTACTTC.

This clonotype occurred a few times. The genes are TRBV7-9 and TRBJ1-4; D is uncertain. This CDR3 spans 14 amino acids. Germline assignment: CDR1 SEHNR and CDR2 FQNEAQ (reference sequence). The germline V and J ends were trimmed by 1 base and 5 bases, with 8 bases remaining between them. Here the CDR3 reads CASSLVQANEKLFF. The DNA of the CDR3 is TGTGCCAGCAGCTTAGTTCAAGCGAATGAAAAACTGTTTTTT.

This clonotype has a handful of counts. This CDR3 reads CASSLFVGTAVKWEQYF. In nucleotides, the CDR3 is TGTGCCAGCAGCTTATTCGTCGGGACAGCGGTCAAGTGGGAGCAGTACTTC. This sequence joins TRBV7-2 and TRBJ2-7; 7 positions agree with TRBD1. The V segment lost 2 bases and the J segment 7 bases; nucleotides outside the gene matches: 17. The CDR3 extends over 17 amino acids. Looked up from germline, CDR1 is SGHTA and CDR2 is FQGNSA.

The chain has TRBV6-2 or TRBV6-3 and TRBJ2-5; 7 bases align to TRBD2. The better agreement between TRBJ2-7 and the DNA end casts doubt on the J call. This CDR3 has 14 residues. CDR1 MNHEY and CDR2 SVGEGT come from the germline V gene. The CDR3 spells CASSPRTSRYEQYF. DNA for the CDR3: TGTGCCAGCAGTCCCCGGACTAGTCGGTACGAGCAGTACTTC.

The J gene is TRBJ2-7, the V gene TRBV7-2, with D tentatively TRBD1 (6 bases). Germline-derived CDR1 and CDR2 are SGHTA and FQGNSA. V was clipped by 4 bases and J by 2 bases, with 15 bases between them. The CDR3 has 15 residues. CDR3 amino acids: CASSSDRPFAYEQYF. The CDR3 bases are TGTGCCAGCAGCTCAGACAGGCCCTTTGCCTACGAGCAGTACTTC.

About this clonotype itself: This may be a read error, as it is one base from a much larger clone. The genes are TRBV11-2 and TRBJ2-7, with a possible D match to TRBD1 (5 bases). Judging by the DNA end, TRBJ2-5 fits better; the J call may be wrong. Germline CDR1 reads SGHAT; CDR2 reads FQNNGV. CDR3 length equals 14 residues. CDR3 nucleotide sequence: TGTGCCAACAGCTTAGGGGCTTTTCGAGAGACCCAGTACTTC. Amino acid sequence: CANSLGAFRETQYF.

This clonotype showed up just a few times. V gene TRBV7-2 combines with J gene TRBJ2-5; 7 bases map to TRBD1. V shed 2 bases, J shed 1 base, and the junction held 7 bases outside the gene matches. CDR1 and CDR2 from the germline V gene are SGHTA and FQGNSA. This CDR3 is built from 16 residues. The CDR3: CASSLMGRGIQETQYF. CDR3 in DNA: TGTGCCAGCAGCTTAATGGGCAGGGGGATCCAAGAGACCCAGTACTTC.

The J gene is TRBJ2-3, the V gene TRBV11-2; 8 nucleotides align to TRBD2. Germline V lookup: CDR1 SGHAT, CDR2 FQNNGV. V gave up 1 base and J gave up 3 bases; unmatched junction bases: 6. The CDR3 length is 16 residues. The CDR3 DNA follows: TGTGCCAGCAGCTTAGGAGTCGGGAGGGCGACAGATACGCAGTATTTT. This codes for CASSLGVGRATDTQYF.

The rearrangement uses TRBV29-1 and TRBJ1-2; no clear D gene. Germline V lookup: CDR1 SQVTM, CDR2 ANQGSEA. This CDR3 has 11 amino acids. The CDR3 loop reads CSGRLDYGYTF. In nucleotides, the CDR3 is TGCAGTGGCCGTCTTGATTATGGCTACACCTTC.

The table lists this clonotype with many counts. CDR3 DNA: TGTGCCAGCAGCCTAGGGGCGTACACAGATACGCAGTATTTT. It translates to CASSLGAYTDTQYF. This chain uses TRBV2 with TRBJ2-3, with D maybe TRBD1 (5 bases). Germline CDR1 reads SNHLY; CDR2 reads FYNNEI. The V end lost 6 bases, the J end lost 2 bases, and 12 bases lay between the germline ends. The CDR3 sequence is 14 residues long.

The CDR3 here is CASSQDQNQETQYF. Written as DNA, the CDR3 is TGCGCCAGCAGCCAAGATCAGAACCAAGAGACCCAGTACTTC. V and J are TRBV4-3 and TRBJ2-5; no definite D call. V lost 0 bases and J lost 0, with 5 bases in between. The CDR3 has 14 residues. Per the germline V gene, CDR1 is LGHNA and CDR2 is YSLEER.

The chain is built from TRBV7-9 and TRBJ2-5; tentative D call: TRBD1 (5 bases). V was pared by 1 base and J by 6 bases, with 9 bases between. Germline CDR1 and CDR2: SEHNR and FQNEAQ (reference sequence). This CDR3 spans 13 amino acids. CDR3 in DNA: TGTGCCAGCAGCTTAGAGGGGTTGAAGACCCAGTACTTC. It translates to CASSLEGLKTQYF.

The chain couples TRBV11-2 to TRBJ2-1; 11 bases align to TRBD2. Looked up from germline, CDR1 is SGHAT and CDR2 is FQNNGV. The CDR3 sequence is 16 residues long. V was clipped by 1 base and J by 9 bases; unmatched bases: 8. The CDR3 is CASSLVTSGSKGEQFF. The CDR3, as DNA: TGTGCCAGCAGCTTAGTTACTAGCGGGAGTAAAGGTGAGCAGTTCTTC. Using reference TRBV11-2 and TRBJ2-1 for the parts outside the CDR3, the full variable domain is EAGVAQSPRYKIIEKRQSVAFWCNPISGHATLYWYQQILGQGPKLLIQFQNNGVVDDSQLPKDRFSAERLKGVDSTLKIQPAKLEDSAVYLCASSLVTSGSKGEQFFGPGTRLTVL.

This chain connects TRBV3-1 to TRBJ2-1; 10 bases fit TRBD1. The V gene end was trimmed by 1 base and the J gene end by 6 bases; junction bases not matched to a gene: 3. Looked up from germline, CDR1 is LGHDT and CDR2 is YNNKEL (reference sequence). There are 15 residues in the CDR3. The CDR3: CASSQATGGFNEQFF. CDR3 coding DNA: TGTGCCAGCAGCCAAGCGACAGGGGGCTTCAATGAGCAGTTCTTC.

This clonotype has only one observation. V and J are TRBV21-1 and TRBJ2-3. TRBV21-1 is flagged as a pseudogene. The length of the CDR3 is 16 residues. The CDR3 region is CASSKRSQACTDTQYF. The CDR3 region has the DNA TGTGCCAGCAGTAAAAGGAGTCAGGCCTGCACAGATACGCAGTATTTT.

This clonotype was counted a few times. The V call is TRBV28, the J call TRBJ2-3; D is perhaps TRBD2 (6 bases). This CDR3 spans 14 amino acids. V was shortened by 5 bases and J by 4 bases, with 13 bases between the two germline ends. The germline CDR1 and CDR2 sequences are MDHEN and SYDVKM. The CDR3 sequence: CASSIGGGADTQYF. CDR3 in DNA: TGTGCCAGCAGTATCGGGGGTGGGGCAGATACGCAGTATTTT.

The chain couples TRBV18 to TRBJ2-1, with D maybe TRBD2 (5 bases). Germline V CDR1 and CDR2: KGHSH, LQKENI. Trimming pared 1 base from V and 8 bases from J, leaving 27 bases between. The CDR3 covers 19 residues. The CDR3 sequence is CASSPLVRGGFGNTYEQFF. In nucleotides, the CDR3 is TGTGCCAGCTCACCACTTGTTCGGGGTGGCTTTGGGAATACATATGAGCAGTTCTTC.

This clonotype was counted only a few times. V and J are TRBV7-9 and TRBJ2-4; 7 bases map to TRBD1. The length of the CDR3 is 17 residues. V trimming: 5 bases; J trimming: 2 bases; junction bases outside the gene matches: 12. Germline V gene data show CDR1 as SEHNR and CDR2 as FQNEAQ (reference sequence). DNA for the CDR3: TGTGCCAGCAGCATCACCCGACAGGGTGGAACCAAAAACATTCAGTACTTC. It yields the protein CASSITRQGGTKNIQYF. Complete variable domain (other parts from reference TRBV7-9 and TRBJ2-4): DTGVSQNPRHKITKRGQNVTFRCDPISEHNRLYWYRQTLGQGPEFLTYFQNEAQLEKSRLLSDRFSAERPKGSFSTLEIQRTEQGDSAMYLCASSITRQGGTKNIQYFGAGTRLSVL.

The V gene is TRBV2, the J gene TRBJ2-3; 9 nucleotides align to TRBD2. Germline V gene sequence: CDR1 SNHLY, CDR2 FYNNEI. Germline trimming cut 8 bases from V and 2 bases from J; bases unmatched to any gene: 2. This CDR3 contains 13 residues. The CDR3 nucleotides are TGTGCCAGCGTAGCGGGAGTCACAGATACGCAGTATTTT. It is translated as CASVAGVTDTQYF.

The chain carries TRBV2 and TRBJ2-5; D is perhaps TRBD1 (7 bases). This CDR3 has 12 amino acids. The V and J ends lost 6 bases and 11 bases respectively, with 16 bases between them. Germline loops: CDR1 SNHLY, CDR2 FYNNEI. CDR3 residues: CASRHRGGEQYF. CDR3 DNA: TGTGCCAGCAGGCACAGGGGCGGGGAGCAGTACTTC.

The chain has TRBV4-1 and TRBJ2-1; D is uncertain. V lost 5 bases to trimming and J lost 6 bases, with 14 bases between them. Germline lookup yields CDR1 MGHRA and CDR2 YSYEKL. The CDR3 totals 14 residues. CDR3 region: CASSYITKGNEQFF. The DNA of the CDR3 is TGCGCCAGCAGCTACATCACAAAGGGCAATGAGCAGTTCTTC.

This clonotype was found once. This sequence joins TRBV6-1 and TRBJ1-1, with D unresolved. Trimming removed 1 base at V and 1 base at J, with 13 bases between. Germline V CDR1 and CDR2: MNHNS, SASEGT. This CDR3 spans 16 amino acids. CDR3 sequence: CASSEGGGPKNTEAFF. CDR3 coding DNA: TGTGCCAGCAGTGAAGGGGGAGGGCCAAAGAACACTGAAGCTTTCTTT.

CDR3 in DNA: TGTGCCAGCAGTGAAAGCGGGTCTTTCCATGAGCAGTTCTTC. Its protein is CASSESGSFHEQFF. The chain joins TRBV3-1 to TRBJ2-1; perhaps TRBD2 as D (6 bases). Germline loops: CDR1 LGHDT, CDR2 YNNKEL (reference sequence). The CDR3 is made up of 14 amino acids. The ends were cut back, 6 bases at V and 8 bases at J, with 17 bases in the middle.